A single sample gave rise to the 20 T cell receptor beta chains below, sequenced in a study of cytomegalovirus exposure and HLA in healthy donors. Primers included in the PCR were 60 Vbeta and 13 Jbeta primers. The protocol was immunoSEQ multiplex PCR, while the TCRdb copy is restricted to in-frame clones and leaves out a portion. The sample lists 50,000 or so clones; 60% to 75% were seen once. The source material was PBMCs. The receptors come from a woman aged 45-65 years in good health and CMV-seronegative.

The CDR3 region is CASSLGLAGGIDTQYF. The CDR3 coding sequence is TGTGCCAGCAGCTTAGGGCTAGCGGGGGGGATAGATACGCAGTATTTT. The chain employs TRBV7-3 and TRBJ2-3, with 12 positions matching TRBD2. V lost 2 bases and J lost 5; bases outside the gene matches: 5. Per the germline V gene, CDR1 is SGHTA and CDR2 is FQGTGA. The CDR3 contains 16 residues.

The V and J genes are TRBV5-1 and TRBJ2-2; 9 positions agree with TRBD2. This CDR3 is 17 amino acids long. Germline CDR1 is SGHRS and CDR2 is YFSETQ. Unmatched junction bases numbered 8, after V lost 0 bases and J lost 5 bases. This CDR3 reads CASSLASAGGRTGELFF. CDR3 sequence (DNA): TGCGCCAGCAGCTTGGCCTCGGCGGGAGGGCGGACCGGGGAGCTGTTTTTT.

The rearrangement joins TRBV6-1 to TRBJ1-1; D possibly corresponds to TRBD1 (6 bases). CDR1 is MNHNS, CDR2 SASEGT, per germline. V lost 2 bases, J lost 8 bases, and 6 bases lay in between. This CDR3 is built from 11 residues. The chain's CDR3 is CASSEQGEAFF. The CDR3 DNA follows: TGTGCCAGCAGTGAACAGGGGGAAGCTTTCTTT.

This clone was detected only a few times. V gene TRBV7-2 combines with J gene TRBJ2-3, with TRBD2 matching over 7 bases. The CDR3 is 14 residues long. Germline V gives CDR1 SGHTA, CDR2 FQGNSA. The trim removed 6 bases at V and 2 bases at J, leaving 5 bases unmatched. DNA of the CDR3: TGTGCCAGCAGGTCGGGGGGAACCACAGATACGCAGTATTTT. Amino acids: CASRSGGTTDTQYF.

The chain employs TRBV27 and TRBJ2-3; 9 bases match TRBD1. Germline assignment: CDR1 MNHEY and CDR2 SMNVEV (reference sequence). This CDR3 contains 15 residues. V was clipped by 6 bases and J by 6 bases; unmatched bases: 10. CDR3 nucleotides: TGTGCCAGCAGGGAAACAGGGGGCCCCCGGGATACGCAGTATTTT. This codes for CASRETGGPRDTQYF.

This chain links TRBV5-1 with TRBJ2-4; 7 nucleotides match TRBD1. Germline CDR1 and CDR2: SGHRS and YFSETQ. V gave up 4 bases and J gave up 5 bases; unmatched junction bases: 6. The CDR3 extends over 14 amino acids. In nucleotides, the CDR3 is TGCGCCAGCAGCGCTACAGGGGCAGAAAACATTCAGTACTTC. It encodes CASSATGAENIQYF.

This sequence joins TRBV18 and TRBJ1-1; 8 nucleotides agree with TRBD1. Germline loops: CDR1 KGHSH, CDR2 LQKENI. The CDR3 length is 16 residues. J gave up 4 bases and V 2 bases, and 9 bases lay outside the gene matches. CDR3 sequence: CASSPNSGQVVTEAFF. As DNA, the CDR3 is TGTGCCAGCTCACCAAATTCGGGACAGGTAGTCACTGAAGCTTTCTTT.

In this sample, this clone turned up a few times. J is TRBJ2-7 and V is TRBV27, with D perhaps matching TRBD1 (5 bases). The CDR3 runs 15 residues. Per the germline V gene, CDR1 is MNHEY and CDR2 is SMNVEV (reference sequence). V lost 8 bases, J lost 0 bases, and 17 bases lay in between. The CDR3 DNA sequence: TGTGCCAGCCCCTCCTACAGGACCGGCTCCTACGAGCAGTACTTC. Translating it yields CASPSYRTGSYEQYF.

The chain employs TRBV6-5 and TRBJ1-2; possibly TRBD1 for D (6 bases). Trimming left V 5 bases short and J 2 bases short, with 15 bases between. The CDR3 has 15 residues. Germline V gene sequence: CDR1 MNHEY, CDR2 SVGAGI. In DNA, the CDR3 is TGTGCCAGCAGTCCCGGACAGAACACCAACTATGGCTACACCTTC. Protein product: CASSPGQNTNYGYTF.

The rearrangement joins TRBV18 to TRBJ1-2, with 8 bases matching TRBD1. The germline V gene encodes CDR1 KGHSH and CDR2 LQKENI. The J segment lost 8 bases and the V segment lost 0 bases, leaving 2 bases of the junction unmatched. The CDR3 is 13 amino acids. The CDR3 sequence is CASSPPGQVGYTF. Written as DNA, the CDR3 is TGTGCCAGCTCACCACCGGGACAGGTGGGCTACACCTTC.

The chain carries TRBV5-1 and TRBJ2-3; perhaps TRBD1 as D (5 bases). Germline CDR1 is SGHRS and CDR2 is YFSETQ. There are 14 residues in the CDR3. Deletions cut 4 bases from V and 3 bases from J, with 12 bases between. The CDR3, as DNA: TGCGCCAGCAGCAGGGTGGGGCAAACAGATACGCAGTATTTT. Its protein is CASSRVGQTDTQYF.

This clone appeared a few times. This chain connects TRBV4-2 to TRBJ2-1; 9 bases are shared with TRBD2. The CDR3 has 20 residues. The germline gives CDR1 LGHNA, CDR2 YNFKEQ. Unmatched junction bases numbered 21, after V lost 1 base and J lost 8 bases. CDR3 region: CASSQAFAGGVLGALYEQFF. CDR3 DNA sequence: TGTGCCAGCAGCCAAGCTTTTGCGGGGGGGGTCCTTGGCGCTCTCTATGAGCAGTTCTTC.

The chain employs TRBV4-1 and TRBJ2-3; 9 nucleotides match TRBD2. Germline assignment: CDR1 MGHRA and CDR2 YSYEKL. The CDR3 has 15 residues. V was pared by 0 bases and J by 5 bases, with 3 bases of the junction left unmatched. The CDR3 coding sequence is TGCGCCAGCAGCCAAGATGGCGGGGGGGGAGATACGCAGTATTTT. The encoded protein is CASSQDGGGGDTQYF.

The V and J genes are TRBV21-1 and TRBJ1-1; TRBD1 reflects the table's D call only, with no check against the DNA. TRBV21-1 is classified as a pseudogene. The CDR3 contains 14 residues. CDR3 sequence: CASSRTGGNTEAFF. The CDR3 DNA is TGTGCCAGCAGTAGGACAGGGGGGAACACTGAAGCTTTCTTT.

DNA for the CDR3: TGTGCCAGCAGCCCAGGGGGCTCTAACTATGGCTACACCTTC. Encoded protein: CASSPGGSNYGYTF. J is TRBJ1-2 and V is TRBV28; the match to TRBD1 covers 8 bases. V dropped 6 bases and J dropped 0; count of bases not matched to a gene: 3. CDR3 size: 14 residues. CDR1 and CDR2 from the germline V gene are MDHEN and SYDVKM.

This chain joins TRBV4-2 and TRBJ1-2; a weak D match, TRBD1 (5 bases). Between the trimmed V and J ends, which lost 0 bases and 2 bases, there was a span of 10 bases. Germline V gene lookup returns CDR1 LGHNA and CDR2 YNFKEQ. The CDR3 consists of 15 residues. The CDR3 loop reads CASSQDQTENYGYTF. The CDR3 bases are TGTGCCAGCAGCCAAGATCAGACAGAGAACTATGGCTACACCTTC.

The rearrangement joins TRBV4-1 to TRBJ2-1; perhaps TRBD1 as D (5 bases). This CDR3 region has 15 residues. Germline-derived CDR1 and CDR2 are MGHRA and YSYEKL. V was pared by 0 bases and J by 2 bases, with 8 bases between. DNA of the CDR3: TGCGCCAGCAGCCAAGATAGGGGAACCTACAATGAGCAGTTCTTC. This gives the protein CASSQDRGTYNEQFF.

The chain carries TRBV5-1 and TRBJ2-5; 8 nucleotides align to TRBD1. The DNA end is more similar to TRBJ2-7, so the J call may be wrong. Germline values: CDR1 SGHRS, CDR2 YFSETQ. This CDR3 is 13 amino acids long. This chain's CDR3 is CASRSGQGYEQYF. The CDR3 DNA reads as TGCGCCAGCCGATCTGGACAGGGCTACGAGCAGTACTTC.

A single count supports this clone. The rearrangement links TRBV28 to TRBJ2-1; 7 bases align to TRBD2. Germline V gene data show CDR1 as MDHEN and CDR2 as SYDVKM. After removal of 6 bases from V and 6 bases from J, the junction contained 8 bases not matched to a gene. The CDR3 has 14 residues. Written as DNA, the CDR3 is TGTGCCAGCAGAAGGGGAGGGAATGGCAATGAGCAGTTCTTC. Protein: CASRRGGNGNEQFF.

V usage is TRBV28 and J usage is TRBJ1-1, with 7 bases matching TRBD1. With V trimmed by 1 base and J by 11 bases, 7 bases remained unmatched. The CDR3 spans 13 residues. Germline CDR1 and CDR2: MDHEN and SYDVKM. The CDR3 nucleotides read TGTGCCAGCAGTTTATCGACCCCAGGGGGGGCTTTCTTT. Translation: CASSLSTPGGAFF.